One sample yielded the 27 T cell receptor beta chains listed below, sequenced in a study of shared clonotypes between healthy human individuals. Method: immunoSEQ multiplex PCR; TCRdb's copy keeps in-frame clones and lacks some. The table has about 1.1 million clones, 78% seen once. Specimen: memory CD4+ T cells from PBMCs. Subset of the sample: CD45RA-negative fraction. These receptors originate from a young man in good health. Some clones in this sample may be carry-over from other donors' samples.

As for this clone: Given a much more abundant clone one base away, this may be a read error. The rearrangement links TRBV2 to TRBJ2-7, with D perhaps matching TRBD1 or TRBD2 (5 bases each). Germline loops: CDR1 SNHLY, CDR2 FYNNEI. V dropped 2 bases and J dropped 3 bases, with 20 bases sitting between them. The CDR3 contains 17 residues. Written as DNA, the CDR3 is TGTGCCAGCAGTGAAATCGTGATGGGACGGCGGATCTACGAGCAGTACTTC. This encodes CASSEIVMGRRIYEQYF.

On this clone itself: A far bigger clonotype differs at one base, so this is likely a read error. This sequence joins TRBV30 and TRBJ1-5; D is unclear. The CDR3 has 13 amino acids. Germline-derived CDR1 and CDR2 are GTSNPN and SVGIG (reference sequence). The CDR3 DNA follows: TGTGCCTGGAGCATAAAGAGCGATCAGCACCAGCATTTT. Its translation: CAWSIKSDQHQHF.

The chain couples TRBV28 to TRBJ1-1; no firm D call. The germline gives CDR1 MDHEN, CDR2 SYDVKM. The CDR3 loop spans 14 amino acids. Trimming removed 3 bases at V and 0 bases at J, with 8 bases between. In DNA form, the CDR3 reads TGTGCCAGCAGTTTGGGCCGATTGAACACTGAAGCTTTCTTT. Translated: CASSLGRLNTEAFF.

This sequence joins TRBV30 and TRBJ1-3; D remains ambiguous. The CDR3 is 14 amino acids. Trimming cost V 2 bases and J 0 bases, with 8 bases left between them. Germline loops: CDR1 GTSNPN, CDR2 SVGIG (reference sequence). The CDR3 loop is CAWSHRASGNTIYF. The CDR3 DNA is TGTGCCTGGAGTCATCGAGCCTCTGGAAACACCATATATTTT.

This rearrangement joins TRBV11-2 to TRBJ2-7; weak D call: TRBD1 (6 bases). The germline CDR1 and CDR2 sequences are SGHAT and FQNNGV. Trimming left V 1 base short and J 2 bases short, with 15 bases between. The CDR3 covers 16 residues. CDR3 loop: CASSLGLQGSAYEQYF. The DNA for the CDR3 is TGTGCCAGCAGCTTAGGTCTACAGGGATCGGCCTACGAGCAGTACTTC. The full variable domain, completed using reference TRBV11-2 and TRBJ2-7, is EAGVAQSPRYKIIEKRQSVAFWCNPISGHATLYWYQQILGQGPKLLIQFQNNGVVDDSQLPKDRFSAERLKGVDSTLKIQPAKLEDSAVYLCASSLGLQGSAYEQYFGPGTRLTVT.

The chain recombines TRBV5-1 with TRBJ2-1; 12 nucleotides align to TRBD2. CDR3 length: 16 residues. Germline CDR1 SGHRS, CDR2 YFSETQ. V lost 1 base and J lost 6; bases outside the gene matches: 5. CDR3: CASSLTSGRIFNEQFF. The CDR3 DNA reads as TGCGCCAGCAGCTTGACTAGCGGGAGGATTTTCAATGAGCAGTTCTTC.

This chain connects TRBV5-4 to TRBJ2-2; TRBD2 aligns across 7 bases. CDR1 is SGHNT and CDR2 is YYREEE in the germline V gene (reference sequence). The CDR3 is 16 residues long. V was pared by 4 bases and J by 3 bases, with 9 bases of the junction left unmatched. DNA for the CDR3: TGTGCCAGCAGCCCGGCGACTAGCTCCCACACCGGGGAGCTGTTTTTT. This translates into CASSPATSSHTGELFF.

The sample holds one count of this clone. The CDR3 loop is CASSLRGYSNQPQHF. The CDR3 DNA reads TGTGCCAGCAGCTTGCGAGGTTATAGCAATCAGCCCCAGCATTTT. This sequence joins TRBV5-6 and TRBJ1-5; D is uncertain. The CDR3 is made up of 15 amino acids. Germline CDR1 and CDR2: SGHDT and YYEEEE. V was trimmed by 1 base and J by 0 bases, leaving 8 bases between them.

In regard to this clone: The sample carries other DNA sequences with the same CDR3. The chain uses TRBV11-2 and TRBJ1-2; D not resolved. CDR1 and CDR2 (germline): SGHAT, FQNNGV. This CDR3 contains 15 residues. Trimming removed 1 base from V and 4 bases from J, with 13 bases in between. The CDR3 loop is CASSLGLRKGYGYTF. Here the CDR3 DNA reads TGTGCCAGCAGCTTAGGATTACGTAAAGGCTATGGCTACACCTTC.

The chain has TRBV19 and TRBJ2-4; D could derive from TRBD1 or TRBD2 (5 bases each). CDR1 LNHDA and CDR2 SQIVND come from the germline V gene (reference sequence). This CDR3 comprises 13 residues. Trimming took 5 bases from V and 3 from J, leaving 8 bases between them. CDR3: CASSGDDKNIQYF. Here the CDR3 DNA reads TGTGCCAGTAGTGGGGACGACAAAAACATTCAGTACTTC.

The chain couples TRBV18 to TRBJ2-5; no reliable D call. CDR3 length: 15 residues. Germline assignment: CDR1 KGHSH and CDR2 LQKENI. Trimming took 4 bases from V and 3 from J, leaving 15 bases between them. Here the CDR3 DNA reads TGTGCCAGCTCACTCGTGGGGTACTCGGAAGAGACCCAGTACTTC. Its protein product is CASSLVGYSEETQYF. Based on the CDR3 plus reference TRBV18 and TRBJ2-5, the full variable domain is NAGVMQNPRHLVRRRGQEARLRCSPMKGHSHVYWYRQLPEEGLKFMVYLQKENIIDESGMPKERFSAEFPKEGPSILRIQQVVRGDSAAYFCASSLVGYSEETQYFGPGTRLLVL.

The chain couples TRBV28 to TRBJ1-3, with no clear D. The CDR3 is 16 amino acids. The germline V and J ends were trimmed by 3 bases and 0 bases, with 12 bases remaining between them. Germline V CDR1 and CDR2: MDHEN, SYDVKM. The CDR3 region is CASSFGRGISGNTIYF. The CDR3 region has the DNA TGTGCCAGCAGTTTCGGGCGGGGTATCTCTGGAAACACCATATATTTT.

The rearrangement joins TRBV30 to TRBJ1-1; no clear D. This CDR3 region has 14 residues. V shed 4 bases and J shed 11 bases, with 23 bases lying between them. Germline V gene data show CDR1 as GTSNPN and CDR2 as SVGIG (reference sequence). The CDR3 protein is CAWTRTGRASWAFF. The CDR3 DNA sequence: TGTGCCTGGACCCGGACGGGTAGGGCTTCTTGGGCTTTCTTT.

Details on this clone: This same CDR3 is encoded by further DNA sequences in the sample. The genes are TRBV11-1 and TRBJ2-5; 11 bases line up with TRBD2. Trimming at V came to 5 bases and at J to 5 bases, leaving 10 bases not matched to a gene. CDR1 and CDR2 from the germline V gene are SGHAT and FQDESV (reference sequence). There are 16 residues in the CDR3. The CDR3 reads CASSQGLAGGRETQYF. In DNA, the CDR3 is TGTGCCAGCAGCCAGGGGCTAGCGGGAGGTCGGGAGACCCAGTACTTC.

A remark on this clone: With a much larger clone just one base away, this may be a read error. This rearrangement joins TRBV20-1 to TRBJ2-7; a weak D match, TRBD2 (5 bases). CDR3 length: 10 amino acids. Germline V lookup: CDR1 DFQATT, CDR2 SNEGSKA (reference sequence). The CDR3 region has the DNA TGCAATGCTAGCTCCAACGAGCAGTACTTC. Protein: CNASSNEQYF.

The chain is built from TRBV5-4 and TRBJ2-3; 10 bases fit TRBD2. The length of the CDR3 is 16 residues. Germline trimming cut 4 bases from V and 3 bases from J; bases unmatched to any gene: 8. Germline V gene sequence: CDR1 SGHNT, CDR2 YYREEE (reference sequence). Here the CDR3 reads CASSPKATSGTDTQYF. The CDR3 DNA reads TGTGCCAGCAGCCCAAAAGCGACTAGCGGGACAGATACGCAGTATTTT.

This sequence joins TRBV4-1 and TRBJ1-5; unclear D gene. Germline V gene data show CDR1 as MGHRA and CDR2 as YSYEKL. CDR3 length equals 13 residues. V was pared by 2 bases and J by 5 bases, with 7 bases between. In DNA, the CDR3 is TGCGCCAGCAGCCAACTCCCCGATCAGCCCCAGCATTTT. This translates into CASSQLPDQPQHF.

The chain recombines TRBV7-3 with TRBJ2-5; D is uncertain. The germline V gene has CDR1 SGHTA and CDR2 FQGTGA. The CDR3 extends over 13 amino acids. V lost 5 bases, J lost 5 bases, and 12 bases lay in between. CDR3 in amino acids: CASSLLQSETQYF. CDR3 DNA: TGTGCCAGCAGCCTTCTACAGTCGGAGACCCAGTACTTC.

The V call is TRBV2, the J call TRBJ2-5; D gene uncertain. Deletions cut 3 bases from V and 5 bases from J, with 10 bases between. Germline CDR1 SNHLY, CDR2 FYNNEI. The CDR3 totals 13 residues. The CDR3 reads CASSDRRRETQYF. Written as DNA, the CDR3 is TGTGCCAGCAGTGATCGCAGGCGGGAGACCCAGTACTTC. The variable domain in full, completed from reference TRBV2 and TRBJ2-5, reads EPEVTQTPSHQVTQMGQEVILRCVPISNHLYFYWYRQILGQKVEFLVSFYNNEISEKSEIFDDQFSVERPDGSNFTLKIRSTKLEDSAMYFCASSDRRRETQYFGPGTRLLVL.

Notes on this clone: Additional DNA sequences in this sample encode the identical CDR3. The rearrangement links TRBV5-1 to TRBJ2-7; 10 bases are a match to TRBD2. The V and J ends lost 4 bases and 2 bases, in that order; junction bases with no gene match: 6. Germline V gene sequence: CDR1 SGHRS, CDR2 YFSETQ. This CDR3 is built from 15 residues. CDR3 loop: CASSPRTSGPYEQYF. The CDR3 DNA reads TGCGCCAGCAGCCCTAGGACTAGCGGACCCTACGAGCAGTACTTC.

V usage is TRBV7-9 and J usage is TRBJ2-1; 8 bases are shared with TRBD1. Germline assignment: CDR1 SEHNR and CDR2 FQNEAQ (reference sequence). The CDR3 has 16 amino acids. The trim removed 3 bases at V and 4 bases at J, leaving 8 bases unmatched. CDR3 amino acids: CASSFRGTGFYNEQFF. The CDR3 region has the DNA TGTGCCAGCAGCTTCAGGGGGACAGGATTTTACAATGAGCAGTTCTTC.

This chain uses TRBV7-9 with TRBJ2-7; 9 nucleotides align to TRBD1. The CDR3 extends over 17 amino acids. The J segment lost 7 bases and the V segment lost 5 bases, leaving 18 bases of the junction unmatched. Per the germline V gene, CDR1 is SEHNR and CDR2 is FQNEAQ (reference sequence). The CDR3 loop is CASSPGQGYSEPGEQYF. The DNA of the CDR3 is TGTGCCAGCAGCCCGGGACAGGGATACTCTGAGCCGGGGGAGCAGTACTTC.

The V and J genes are TRBV28 and TRBJ1-3; D possibly corresponds to TRBD1 (6 bases). Germline V CDR1 and CDR2: MDHEN, SYDVKM. V was clipped by 4 bases and J by 2 bases, with 12 bases between them. The CDR3 contains 15 residues. The CDR3 DNA sequence: TGTGCCAGCAGTTCCCCAGGGGCCACTGGAAACACCATATATTTT. It yields the protein CASSSPGATGNTIYF. Using reference TRBV28 and TRBJ1-3 for the parts outside the CDR3, the full variable domain is DVKVTQSSRYLVKRTGEKVFLECVQDMDHENMFWYRQDPGLGLRLIYFSYDVKMKEKGDIPEGYSVSREKKERFSLILESASTNQTSMYLCASSSPGATGNTIYFGEGSWLTVV.

This chain links TRBV29-1 with TRBJ2-7, with TRBD1 matching over 8 bases. Trimming at V came to 0 bases and at J to 2 bases, leaving 3 bases not matched to a gene. The CDR3 is 14 amino acids. Per germline, CDR1 SQVTM and CDR2 ANQGSEA. The CDR3 sequence: CSVEDRQGTYEQYF. CDR3 bases: TGCAGCGTTGAAGATAGACAGGGGACCTACGAGCAGTACTTC.

The CDR3 sequence is CASSPLALLAAEQFF. CDR3 nucleotide sequence: TGTGCCAGCAGTCCCCTAGCGCTATTGGCGGCCGAGCAGTTCTTC. The V and J genes are TRBV27 and TRBJ2-1, with D perhaps TRBD2 (6 bases). Per germline, CDR1 MNHEY and CDR2 SMNVEV (reference sequence). V lost 5 bases, J lost 10 bases, and 21 bases lay in between. The CDR3 is 15 amino acids.

The CDR3 nucleotides are TGCGCCAGCAGACCGAGAGGGAGCTCCTACAATGAGCAGTTCTTC. Protein sequence: CASRPRGSSYNEQFF. The chain recombines TRBV5-1 with TRBJ2-1; a weak D match, TRBD2 (5 bases). The CDR3 runs to 15 residues. From germline, CDR1 is SGHRS and CDR2 YFSETQ. The ends were cut back, 5 bases at V and 0 bases at J, with 12 bases in the middle.

The rearrangement joins TRBV28 to TRBJ2-7; D may be TRBD2 (6 bases). V dropped 5 bases and J dropped 5 bases, with 28 bases sitting between them. Per germline, CDR1 MDHEN and CDR2 SYDVKM. This CDR3 is built from 18 residues. The CDR3 here is CASSPSSGVTGWRDEQYF. The DNA for the CDR3 is TGTGCCAGCAGTCCTTCATCAGGCGTGACCGGGTGGAGGGACGAGCAGTACTTC.